Shown below are 17 T cell receptor beta chains from a single sample sequenced in a study of blood T cell repertoires in COVID-19. Sequencing used immunoSEQ multiplex PCR; TCRdb keeps in-frame clones, though not all of them. The sample carries around 110,000 clones, less than 85% recorded once. Sequencing used peripheral blood. The receptor set was obtained from a man aged 25 to 45 with acute or convalescent COVID-19.

The chain carries TRBV6-6 and TRBJ2-7, with D possibly TRBD2 on 5 matching bases. Trimming took 4 bases from V and 5 from J, leaving 9 bases between them. CDR3 length: 12 amino acids. CDR1 and CDR2 (germline): MNHNY, SVGAGI (reference sequence). The CDR3 here is CASSSPGNEQYV. CDR3 coding DNA: TGTGCCAGCAGTTCCCCGGGAAACGAGCAGTACGTC.

V usage is TRBV6-6 and J usage is TRBJ2-3; TRBD1 agrees at 7 bases. V was pared by 6 bases and J by 1 base, with 4 bases of the junction left unmatched. Germline values: CDR1 MNHNY, CDR2 SVGAGI (reference sequence). This CDR3 has 14 amino acids. CDR3 nucleotide sequence: TGTGCCAGCAGAGACAGGGCGGGCACAGATACGCAGTATTTT. Protein sequence: CASRDRAGTDTQYF.

The V call is TRBV3-1 (or the pseudogene TRBV3-2), the J call TRBJ2-3; TRBD2 matches at 7 bases. This CDR3 contains 16 residues. CDR1 and CDR2 (germline): LGHDT, YNNKEL (reference sequence). The V gene end was trimmed by 0 bases and the J gene end by 1 base; junction bases not matched to a gene: 4. The CDR3 DNA reads TGTGCCAGCAGCCAAGATCGCCTAGCGGGCACAGATACGCAGTATTTT. Encoded protein: CASSQDRLAGTDTQYF.

About this clone itself: Other DNA sequences in this sample translate to the same CDR3. The V gene is TRBV30, the J gene TRBJ1-5; TRBD1 matches 9 bases. V lost 5 bases, J lost 4 bases, and 0 bases stayed unmatched. The germline V gene encodes CDR1 GTSNPN and CDR2 SVGIG (reference sequence). The CDR3 totals 12 residues. This chain's CDR3 is CAWGTGNQPQHF. The CDR3 coding sequence is TGTGCCTGGGGGACAGGGAATCAGCCCCAGCATTTT.

The chain couples TRBV6-5 to TRBJ2-1, with D maybe TRBD2 (5 bases). The CDR3 extends over 15 amino acids. V lost 3 bases to trimming and J lost 0 bases, with 9 bases between them. Germline CDR1 and CDR2: MNHEY and SVGAGI. The CDR3 region is CASSYSGISYNEQFF. The CDR3 DNA follows: TGTGCCAGCAGTTATTCCGGGATCTCCTACAATGAGCAGTTCTTC.

The chain is built from TRBV2 and TRBJ1-2; 10 nucleotides line up with TRBD1. V trimming: 3 bases; J trimming: 4 bases; junction bases outside the gene matches: 2. Germline loops: CDR1 SNHLY, CDR2 FYNNEI. The CDR3 runs to 14 residues. For the CDR3, the DNA is TGTGCCAGCAGTGAGGGGACAGGGGTCTATGGCTACACCTTC. The encoded protein is CASSEGTGVYGYTF.

The chain is built from TRBV6-5 and TRBJ1-1; D uncertain. From germline, CDR1 is MNHEY and CDR2 SVGAGI. The V and J ends lost 0 bases and 5 bases respectively, with 7 bases between them. This CDR3 is built from 13 residues. The CDR3 DNA is TGTGCCAGCAGTTACTCCGACTATACTGAAGCTTTCTTT. Its translation: CASSYSDYTEAFF.

The CDR3 DNA sequence: TGTGCCAGCAGCCAACGTTTGGCAGGGGGCGGATCTGGAAACACCATATATTTT. Protein: CASSQRLAGGGSGNTIYF. The gene calls are TRBV3-1 (or the pseudogene TRBV3-2) and TRBJ1-3; 8 bases match TRBD1. Germline V gives CDR1 LGHDT, CDR2 YNNKEL (reference sequence). CDR3 size: 18 residues. Unmatched junction bases numbered 10, after V lost 2 bases and J lost 1 base.

This clone was seen more than once but under ten times. V gene TRBV6-5 combines with J gene TRBJ1-5; D is perhaps TRBD1 (5 bases). V was pared by 6 bases and J by 5 bases, with 11 bases between. The CDR3 runs 13 residues. From germline, CDR1 is MNHEY and CDR2 SVGAGI. In DNA form, the CDR3 reads TGTGCCAGCAGCAACGGGGGATATCAGCCCCAGCATTTT. Amino acids: CASSNGGYQPQHF.

The chain combines TRBV2 with TRBJ2-7, with TRBD1 matching over 12 bases. The junction had 10 bases not matched to a gene; V was cut back by 6 bases and J by 1 base. The CDR3 is 17 amino acids. CDR1 is SNHLY, CDR2 FYNNEI, per germline. CDR3 nucleotides: TGTGCCAGCAGCCCGGGACAGGGGGCGAGAAGGTCCTACGAGCAGTACGTC. This gives the protein CASSPGQGARRSYEQYV.

The chain joins TRBV19 to TRBJ2-7, with a tentative D call TRBD2 (6 bases). The length of the CDR3 is 14 residues. The germline gives CDR1 LNHDA, CDR2 SQIVND (reference sequence). V was clipped by 5 bases and J by 2 bases, with 13 bases between them. The CDR3 region is CASSSIGGTYEQYF. The CDR3 DNA is TGTGCCAGTAGTTCAATCGGGGGTACCTACGAGCAGTACTTC.

The rearrangement links TRBV12-3 or TRBV12-4 to TRBJ1-2; weak D call: TRBD1 (6 bases). Trimming pared 1 base from V and 12 bases from J, leaving 15 bases between. The CDR3 contains 13 residues. The CDR3 DNA reads as TGTGCCAGCAGTTTAGATCCGGGACACGGCCACACCTTC. Translating it yields CASSLDPGHGHTF.

The rearrangement uses TRBV7-9 and TRBJ1-1; D gene ambiguous. This CDR3 is 13 amino acids long. Germline values: CDR1 SEHNR, CDR2 FQNEAQ (reference sequence). Trimming shortened V by 5 bases and J by 6 bases, and 13 bases separated the two germline ends. CDR3 region: CASSTQFSAEAFF. CDR3 nucleotide sequence: TGTGCCAGCAGCACCCAATTCAGCGCTGAAGCTTTCTTT.

V and J are TRBV7-9 and TRBJ2-5; TRBD2 is a possible D gene (6 bases). The V gene's germline CDR1 is SEHNR and CDR2 FQNEAQ (reference sequence). Deletions cut 4 bases from V and 1 base from J, with 13 bases between. CDR3 length: 15 amino acids. In DNA, the CDR3 is TGTGCCAGCAGCTCACTAGCCTTGTCCCAAGAGACCCAGTACTTC. Translation gives CASSSLALSQETQYF. The variable domain in full, completed from reference TRBV7-9 and TRBJ2-5, reads DTGVSQNPRHKITKRGQNVTFRCDPISEHNRLYWYRQTLGQGPEFLTYFQNEAQLEKSRLLSDRFSAERPKGSFSTLEIQRTEQGDSAMYLCASSSLALSQETQYFGPGTRLLVL.

The chain joins TRBV5-5 to TRBJ2-5, with a weak D call TRBD1 (6 bases). The CDR3 covers 14 residues. V gave up 9 bases and J gave up 5 bases, with 20 bases separating them. Germline lookup yields CDR1 SGHKS and CDR2 YYEKEE (reference sequence). CDR3 nucleotides: TGTGCCACCCCCTTTTACAGGGTGGTGGAGACCCAGTACTTC. As protein: CATPFYRVVETQYF.

The chain recombines TRBV3-1 (or the pseudogene TRBV3-2) with TRBJ2-7, with 11 bases that match TRBD2. Germline V gene lookup returns CDR1 LGHDT and CDR2 YNNKEL (reference sequence). This CDR3 is 16 amino acids long. Trimming at V came to 6 bases and at J to 4 bases, leaving 11 bases not matched to a gene. The CDR3 loop is CASRGLAEGNEYEQYV. In nucleotides, the CDR3 is TGTGCCAGCAGGGGACTAGCGGAAGGAAATGAGTACGAGCAGTACGTC.

Remarks on this clone: Germline is not matched at one junction end, which may reflect a read error. The chain employs TRBV7-7 and TRBJ2-3; D assignment may be TRBD1 or TRBD2 (5 bases each). Germline V gene sequence: CDR1 SSHAT, CDR2 FNYEAQ (reference sequence). The CDR3 spans 14 residues. The DNA for the CDR3 is TGTGCTAGCAGCTTAGGGGAGTACACAGATACGCAGTATTTT. Its protein product is CASSLGEYTDTQYF. Complete variable domain (other parts from reference TRBV7-7 and TRBJ2-3): GAGVSQSPRYKVTKRGQDVTLRCDPISSHATLYWYQQALGQGPEFLTYFNYEAQPDKSGLPSDRFSAERPEGSISTLTIQRTEQRDSAMYRCASSLGEYTDTQYFGPGTRLTVL.